These T cell receptor beta chains were read from a single sample in a study of T-cell memory formation after mild COVID-19. TCRdb processed the 5' RACE reads anew with MiXCR; each CDR3 protein has one entry. Seen here are under 300,000 distinct CDR3 sequences, roughly 10% observed once, and the top ten hold 22%. The sequencing sample was made of PBMCs or a T cell subset sorted from them (not recorded which). The receptor set was obtained from a man between 18 and 35 years old who had mild COVID-19 (a few samples of this study predate the infection). Cell type and time point are not known. Each CDR3 is given with its conserved first and last residue. Each record gives: clone size, D gene, J gene, V gene, CDR3 DNA, CDR3 protein. A D gene is named only where the DNA matches it firmly. Where a row states a size, it is once, few, many or the class of an expanded clone; other rows omit it.

NA,NA,TRBJ2-1,TRBV3-1,TGTGCCAGCAGCCAAGATTCGCGGAGCCAGTCGAATGAGCAGTTCTTC,CASSQDSRSQSNEQFF
few,TRBD2,TRBJ2-3,TRBV20-1,TGCAGTGCTAGAGATAGCGGGGGCCGGGGAGATACGCAGTATTTT,CSARDSGGRGDTQYF
NA,TRBD1,TRBJ2-7,TRBV29-1,TGCAGCGTTGAAGACCCGGGACAGGGCTACGAGCAGTACTTC,CSVEDPGQGYEQYF
few,TRBD2,TRBJ2-3,TRBV7-9,TGTGCCAGCAGGTCGGAGCGGGGGCCGTCGGGAGATACGCAGTATTTT,CASRSERGPSGDTQYF
NA,TRBD2,TRBJ2-3,TRBV4-2,TGTGCCAGCAGCTATCGGACTAGCGGGGGGCCCCCAGATACGCAGTATTTT,CASSYRTSGGPPDTQYF
NA,TRBD1,TRBJ1-2,TRBV6-5,TGTGCCAGCAGTTTATCCGTGACAGGGTCGGACTATGGCTACACCTTC,CASSLSVTGSDYGYTF
few,NA,TRBJ1-1,TRBV20-1,TGCAGTGCCCCCGACGGATTGAACACTGAAGCTTTCTTT,CSAPDGLNTEAFF
NA,NA,TRBJ2-3,TRBV3-1,TGTGCCAGCAGCCAATTTACAGATACGCAGTATTTT,CASSQFTDTQYF
many,NA,TRBJ2-5,TRBV7-2,TGTGCCAGCAGCTTATTTAAAGAGACCCAGTACTTC,CASSLFKETQYF
NA,TRBD1,TRBJ1-6,TRBV5-1,TGCGCCAGCAGCTTGGCGTGGGGGACAGGAGGTCCCCTCCACTTT,CASSLAWGTGGPLHF
few,NA,TRBJ1-2,TRBV20-1,TGCAGTGCTAGAGATCCCCAGGGATATGGCTACACCTTC,CSARDPQGYGYTF
NA,NA,TRBJ2-1,TRBV6-5,TGTGCCAGCAGTCTTCGACTAGTTCTGACGTCCGATGAGCAGTTCTTC,CASSLRLVLTSDEQFF
NA,TRBD2,TRBJ2-1,TRBV27,TGTGCCAGTACACCGGGACTAGTCCATGAGCAGTTCTTC,CASTPGLVHEQFF
NA,TRBD2,TRBJ2-3,TRBV7-9,TGTGCCAGCAAGTATATGGGCGGGGGTACAGATACGCAGTATTTT,CASKYMGGGTDTQYF
few,NA,TRBJ2-7,TRBV12-3/TRBV12-4,TGTGCCAGCTCCCTTGCCAACTCCTACGAGCAGTACTTC,CASSLANSYEQYF
few,TRBD2,TRBJ2-1,TRBV12-3/TRBV12-4,TGTGCCCCAACCGTAGGACTAGGCGGTTGGCAGTTCTTC,CAPTVGLGGWQFF
NA,NA,TRBJ1-1,TRBV12-3/TRBV12-4,TGTGCCAGCAGTTTGTGGGACACTGAAGCTTTCTTT,CASSLWDTEAFF
few,TRBD1,TRBJ2-5,TRBV15,TGTGCCACCAGCAGGGCAGGGGGCGTGGAGACCCAGTACTTC,CATSRAGGVETQYF
NA,TRBD2,TRBJ2-1,TRBV6-5,TGTGCCAGCAGAGCACTAGCGGGGGGGCCCAGAAATGAGCAGTTCTTC,CASRALAGGPRNEQFF
NA,NA,TRBJ2-3,TRBV15,TGTGCCACCAGCACGCGAAACAGGGGCACAGATACGCAGTATTTT,CATSTRNRGTDTQYF
many,NA,TRBJ2-5,TRBV5-1,TGCGCCAGCAGCACGGGACGTCAGGGGACCCAGTACTTC,CASSTGRQGTQYF
NA,NA,TRBJ2-6,TRBV4-1,TGCGCCAGCAGCCTCCGGACGGGCTCTGGGGCCAACGTCCTGACTTTC,CASSLRTGSGANVLTF
few,TRBD2,TRBJ2-2,TRBV6-5,TGTGCCAGCAGTTACTCGACTAGCGGGGGGCCTTCGAACACCGGGGAGCTGTTTTTT,CASSYSTSGGPSNTGELFF